The present TCR beta chain was sequenced within a study of shared clonotypes between healthy human individuals. The ends were cut back, 5 bases at V and 7 bases at J, with 11 bases in the middle. This CDR3 has 13 amino acids. Germline V lookup: CDR1 SGHTA, CDR2 FQGTGA. The assay used deep level. Libraries were prepared by immunoSEQ multiplex PCR; TCRdb keeps only in-frame clonotypes and omits some of them. This table has 400,000 to 600,000 clones, almost 80% appearing once. Participating donors were healthy, HIV-negative adults free of recent acute infections or vaccinations. Every one of the donors was a Caucasian adult that lived in Nashville, Tennessee. With unsorted samples, genomic DNA was obtained from about 90 million PBMCs.

The sequenced material came from PBMCs. The chain employs TRBV7-3 and TRBJ2-2, with a possible D match to TRBD1 (6 bases). The sequence came from a woman aged 35 to 49 in good health. Some clones in this sample may be carry-over from other donors' samples. For the CDR3, the DNA is TGTGCCAGCAGCGTACAGGGTCGCGGGGAGCTGTTTTTT. It specifies CASSVQGRGELFF.